The T cell receptor (beta chain) under discussion was sequenced for a study of cytotoxic CD8 clonotypes in ibrutinib-treated CLL. Study in general: The cohort had about a dozen relapsed/refractory and around 14 treatment-naive patients, 17 IGHV unmutated. Findings of the study overall: Whereas clonality rose at ibrutinib response, it declined toward baseline at progression.

This CDR3 is 14 amino acids long. Germline-derived CDR1 and CDR2 are MGHRA and YSYEKL. V was shortened by 0 bases and J by 4 bases, with 10 bases between the two germline ends. Genomic DNA for TCR beta libraries, roughly 2.1 micrograms, came from cryopreserved PBMCs. Details on this clone: The antigen is not known.

The protocol was immunoSEQ multiplex PCR, while the TCRdb copy is restricted to in-frame clones and leaves out a portion. The sample lists about 25,000 clones, around 74% occurring once. The clonotype was recovered from a human donor with chronic lymphocytic leukemia. The source was PBMCs, collected at disease progression, from a patient treated with ibrutinib. The chain employs TRBV4-1 and TRBJ2-7; perhaps TRBD2 as D (5 bases). The CDR3 spells CASSQDTGNYEQYF. The CDR3 DNA reads TGCGCCAGCAGCCAAGATACGGGAAATTACGAGCAGTACTTC.